The rows below give T cell receptor beta chains drawn from one sample of a study of T cells in Graves' hyperthyroidism and ophthalmopathy. MiXCR, run by TCRdb on the multiplex PCR reads, gives a single entry per CDR3 protein. This table holds 700,000 to 850,000 distinct CDR3 sequences, around a third found once. The specimen was blood. Source of these receptors: a woman between 40 and 55 years old with Graves' hyperthyroidism. Each CDR3 is given with its conserved first and last residue. A D gene is named only where the DNA matches it firmly. Only some rows state a clone size, as once, few, many or a class for expanded clones.

d_call clone_size j_call v_call cdr3_aa cdr3_nt
NA NA TRBJ1-1 TRBV11-2 CASSGARANTEASF TGTGCCAGCAGCGGGGCGAGGGCGAACACTGAAGCTTCCTTT
NA many TRBJ1-5 TRBV12-3/TRBV12-4 CASSSAAYQPQHF TGTGCCAGCAGTAGCGCAGCTTATCAGCCCCAGCATTTT
NA NA TRBJ2-5 TRBV9 CASSVEGRGQETQYF TGTGCCAGCAGCGTAGAAGGCAGGGGACAAGAGACCCAGTACTTC
NA many TRBJ2-7 TRBV2 CASSPRHYEQYF TGTGCCAGCAGCCCTAGACACTACGAGCAGTACTTC
NA many TRBJ1-1 TRBV2 CASSELMDTEAFF TGTGCCAGCAGTGAACTAATGGACACTGAAGCTTTCTTT
NA many TRBJ1-2 TRBV7-2 CASSLASRSNYGYTF TGTGCCAGCAGCTTAGCCAGTCGCTCTAACTATGGCTACACCTTC
NA once TRBJ1-6 TRBV7-9 CASSLTRGVLNSPLHF TGTGCCAGCAGCCTCACCCGGGGGGTCCTGAATTCACCCCTCCACTTT
NA once TRBJ2-2 TRBV25-1 CATLAQGIGELFF TGTGCCACCCTAGCCCAGGGCATCGGGGAGCTGTTTTTT
TRBD1 many TRBJ1-1 TRBV11-2 CASSFGQGVGEAFF TGTGCCAGCAGCTTCGGACAGGGGGTAGGGGAAGCTTTCTTT
NA NA TRBJ2-7 TRBV7-9 CASSQGIRGYGQTRTAREQYF TGCGCCAGCAGCCAAGGCATCCGGGGATACGGACAGACTAGGACGGCACGCGAGCAGTACTTC
TRBD1 NA TRBJ1-6 TRBV29-1 CSVSGQGPSFLHF TGCAGCGTCTCTGGACAGGGGCCGTCATTCCTCCACTTT
NA few TRBJ1-2 TRBV15 CATSRGGGAKGYTF TGTGCCACCAGCAGAGGGGGAGGGGCGAAAGGCTACACCTTC
NA many TRBJ1-4 TRBV9 CASSVEAKPNEKLFF TGTGCCAGCAGCGTAGAGGCCAAACCGAATGAAAAACTGTTTTTT
NA NA TRBJ2-2 TRBV2 CASSQGPGELFF TGTGCCAGCAGCCAGGGACCCGGGGAGCTGTTTTTT
NA many TRBJ1-2 TRBV10-3 CAISERDRFYGYTF TGTGCCATCAGTGAAAGAGACCGGTTTTATGGCTACACCTTC
NA few TRBJ2-5 TRBV20-1 CSARARQETQYF TGCAGTGCTAGAGCAAGACAAGAGACCCAGTACTTC
NA NA TRBJ2-6 TRBV20-1 CSAAGSGLPSTEAF TGCAGTGCTGCCGGGTCGGGGTTACCGAGCACTGAAGCTTTC
NA NA TRBJ2-7 TRBV10-2 CASSEGGAYF TGCGCCAGCAGTGAGGGAGGGGCGTACTTC
TRBD2 many TRBJ2-7 TRBV4-3 CASSQAIGGTSGRDDKYF TGCGCCAGCAGCCAAGCAATTGGCGGGACTAGCGGGCGGGACGATAAGTACTTC
TRBD1 NA TRBJ2-7 TRBV5-1 CASSEGQGYDEQYF TGCGCCAGCAGCGAGGGACAGGGGTACGACGAGCAGTACTTC
NA few TRBJ2-6 TRBV7-9 CASSSPYISGANVLTF TGTGCCAGCAGCTCCCCGTACATCTCTGGGGCCAACGTCCTGACTTTC
TRBD2 NA TRBJ2-7 TRBV4-3 CASSQEGGVYEQYF TGCGCCAGCAGCCAAGAGGGAGGGGTCTACGAGCAGTACTTC
TRBD1 NA TRBJ1-5 TRBV6-5 CATKGLLSWTGPYSNQPQHF TGTGCCACCAAAGGGCTCTTGTCGTGGACAGGACCTTATAGCAATCAGCCCCAGCATTTT
NA many TRBJ1-1 TRBV12-3/TRBV12-4 CASSIRDTYTEAFF TGTGCCAGCAGTATCCGGGACACTTACACTGAAGCTTTCTTT
TRBD1 many TRBJ1-2 TRBV12-3/TRBV12-4 CASSLARGQIYGYTF TGTGCCAGCAGTTTAGCGCGGGGACAGATCTATGGCTACACCTTC
NA NA TRBJ1-1 TRBV20-1 CSATKTTRGPTEAFF TGCAGTGCAACAAAAACTACCAGGGGACCCACTGAAGCTTTCTTT
NA once TRBJ1-2 TRBV7-8 CASSPGTSGRSLRF TGTGCCAGCAGCCCAGGGACCTCTGGCAGAAGTCTACGCTTC
NA many TRBJ1-1 TRBV29-1 CSVEESSGAVGGVAFF TGCAGCGTTGAAGAATCAAGTGGGGCTGTAGGGGGAGTAGCTTTCTTT
NA many TRBJ1-1 TRBV2 CASSEDSGTRGTEAFF TGTGCCAGCAGTGAAGATTCGGGGACGAGGGGGACTGAAGCTTTCTTT
TRBD2 few TRBJ2-2 TRBV19 CASSNPSGRELFF TGTGCCAGTAGTAACCCAAGCGGGAGGGAGCTGTTTTTT
NA few TRBJ1-2 TRBV19 CASSISPHGYGYTF TGTGCCAGTAGTATTTCCCCACACGGATATGGCTACACCTTC
NA NA TRBJ1-2 TRBV4-3 CASSQDTDGGSANYGYTF TGCGCCAGCAGCCAAGATACGGACGGGGGATCAGCTAACTATGGCTACACCTTC
NA many TRBJ1-1 TRBV19 CATDAGQWNTEAFF TGTGCCACCGATGCGGGACAATGGAACACTGAAGCTTTCTTT
NA NA TRBJ1-2 TRBV2 CASTPDLSYGYTF TGTGCCAGCACCCCCGACCTCAGCTATGGCTACACCTTC
TRBD1 NA TRBJ1-1 TRBV7-9 CASSLGWVSAGGKTEAFF TGTGCCAGCAGCTTAGGGTGGGTGTCGGCAGGGGGCAAAACTGAAGCTTTCTTT
TRBD1 once TRBJ1-5 TRBV10-3 CASRVGQGEFYSNQPQHF TGTGCCAGCAGAGTCGGACAGGGCGAATTCTATAGCAATCAGCCCCAGCATTTT
NA many TRBJ1-4 TRBV19 CASSIRRDEKLFF TGTGCCAGTAGTATCCGACGGGACGAAAAACTGTTTTTT
TRBD1 few TRBJ1-2 TRBV11-2 CASSLDPRTGENYGYTF TGTGCCAGCAGCTTAGACCCGCGGACAGGGGAGAACTATGGCTACACCTTC
TRBD1 NA TRBJ1-2 TRBV12-3/TRBV12-4 CASSGQGPRYGYTF TGTGCCAGCAGTGGACAGGGCCCCCGGTATGGCTACACCTTC